Listed here are 23 T cell receptor beta chains from one sample, sequenced in a study of blood T cell repertoires in COVID-19. Here immunoSEQ multiplex PCR was the method, and the copy in TCRdb shows in-frame clones only, minus some. This repertoire shows approximately 250,000 clones, about 91% found once; its top ten account for about 2.5%. Material for sequencing was PBMCs or T cells enriched from blood (not recorded which). These receptors came from a woman aged 40-49 years with acute COVID-19.

V usage is TRBV5-4 and J usage is TRBJ2-3; D is perhaps TRBD2 (5 bases). Germline V CDR1 and CDR2: SGHNT, YYREEE (reference sequence). V was pared by 0 bases and J by 4 bases, with 12 bases between. The CDR3 loop spans 15 amino acids. CDR3 DNA sequence: TGTGCCAGCAGCTTGGGTGGGCGGGCGCCAGATACGCAGTATTTT. Protein: CASSLGGRAPDTQYF.

The rearrangement joins TRBV7-8 to TRBJ1-5, with 7 positions matching TRBD1. The CDR3 loop spans 16 amino acids. V was pared by 2 bases and J by 0 bases, with 4 bases of the junction left unmatched. Germline CDR1 and CDR2: SGHVS and FQNEAQ. The CDR3 region is CASSLWDRDSNQPQHF. The CDR3 DNA reads as TGTGCCAGCAGCTTATGGGACAGAGATAGCAATCAGCCCCAGCATTTT.

V gene TRBV7-8 combines with J gene TRBJ2-5; 9 bases are shared with TRBD2. The CDR3 spans 15 residues. Germline CDR1 SGHVS, CDR2 FQNEAQ. Trimming at V came to 5 bases and at J to 4 bases, leaving 8 bases not matched to a gene. DNA of the CDR3: TGTGCCAGCAGCGCCCGACTAGCGGACCGAGAGACCCAGTACTTC. It is translated as CASSARLADRETQYF.

This clone has just one count. The chain has TRBV4-2 and TRBJ1-2; tentative D call: TRBD1 (5 bases). The germline gives CDR1 LGHNA, CDR2 YNFKEQ. The CDR3 extends over 15 amino acids. Between the trimmed V and J ends, which lost 0 bases and 3 bases, there was a span of 11 bases. CDR3 coding DNA: TGTGCCAGCAGCCAAGATAGCGGGGCCCACTATGGCTACACCTTC. This sequence encodes CASSQDSGAHYGYTF.

This clone is medium-sized by share. At the DNA level, this CDR3 is encoded by other sequences in the same sample as well. The CDR3 here is CASSSSSGSSYNEQFF. The CDR3 DNA is TGTGCCAGCAGCTCCTCTAGCGGGAGTTCCTACAATGAGCAGTTCTTC. The rearrangement links TRBV7-9 to TRBJ2-1; 10 positions agree with TRBD2. Trimming cost V 4 bases and J 1 base; bases outside gene matches: 4. There are 16 residues in the CDR3. Germline CDR1 reads SEHNR; CDR2 reads FQNEAQ (reference sequence).

The CDR3 region has the DNA TGTGCCAGCAGCGCCCCCGGGACAGGGATTGGGTTCTATGGCTACACCTTC. Translating it yields CASSAPGTGIGFYGYTF. The V gene is TRBV5-6, the J gene TRBJ1-2, with TRBD1 matching over 9 bases. CDR3 length equals 17 residues. Per the germline V gene, CDR1 is SGHDT and CDR2 is YYEEEE. Trimming took 4 bases from V and 4 from J; bases not matched to a gene: 14.

The J gene is TRBJ2-5, the V gene TRBV30; 14 nucleotides line up with TRBD2. The germline CDR1 and CDR2 sequences are GTSNPN and SVGIG (reference sequence). The ends lost 4 bases at V and 7 bases at J; junction bases unmatched: 11. This CDR3 has 16 amino acids. The CDR3 reads CAWTIGTSGGRGTQYF. The CDR3 nucleotides are TGTGCCTGGACTATCGGGACTAGCGGGGGCCGGGGGACCCAGTACTTC.

This chain uses TRBV5-6 with TRBJ2-5, with D perhaps TRBD2 (5 bases). Germline lookup yields CDR1 SGHDT and CDR2 YYEEEE. V was pared by 4 bases and J by 5 bases, with 12 bases between. CDR3 length equals 13 residues. The CDR3 region has the DNA TGTGCCAGCAGCAGAGGGTTGTGGGAGACCCAGTACTTC. Its translation: CASSRGLWETQYF.

The chain employs TRBV19 and TRBJ2-2; 7 bases agree with TRBD1. The CDR3 length is 14 residues. V lost 3 bases, J lost 6 bases, and 4 bases stayed unmatched. Looked up from germline, CDR1 is LNHDA and CDR2 is SQIVND (reference sequence). The CDR3 spells CASSILTGAGELFF. The CDR3 nucleotides read TGTGCCAGTAGTATCCTCACAGGGGCCGGGGAGCTGTTTTTT.

The rearrangement joins TRBV3-1 (or the pseudogene TRBV3-2) to TRBJ1-3; 8 bases agree with TRBD1. Germline CDR1 is LGHDT and CDR2 is YNNKEL (reference sequence). Trimming removed 1 base from V and 4 bases from J; junction bases left unmatched: 3. The CDR3 contains 15 residues. CDR3 coding DNA: TGTGCCAGCAGCCAAGGATACAGGGGGGGAAACACCATATATTTT. The encoded protein is CASSQGYRGGNTIYF.

The chain combines TRBV3-1 (or the pseudogene TRBV3-2) with TRBJ2-7; TRBD2 matches at 8 bases. There are 15 residues in the CDR3. J lost 3 bases, V lost 2 bases, and 6 bases had no gene match. CDR1 LGHDT and CDR2 YNNKEL come from the germline V gene (reference sequence). Here the CDR3 reads CASSQPPGLVYEQYV. In DNA, the CDR3 is TGTGCCAGCAGCCAACCTCCGGGACTAGTCTACGAGCAGTACGTC.

The chain links TRBV5-1 to TRBJ2-1; 8 nucleotides agree with TRBD2. The CDR3 runs 17 residues. V shed 4 bases, J shed 6 bases, and the junction held 15 bases outside the gene matches. CDR1 is SGHRS and CDR2 is YFSETQ in the germline V gene. The CDR3, as DNA: TGCGCCAGCAGCCGACGTACTTCGGCGGGGGGATCCAATGAGCAGTTCTTC. Translation: CASSRRTSAGGSNEQFF.

The chain combines TRBV7-9 with TRBJ1-6, with D perhaps matching TRBD1 (6 bases). Germline V CDR1 and CDR2: SEHNR, FQNEAQ (reference sequence). The CDR3 loop spans 19 amino acids. The germline V and J ends were trimmed by 8 bases and 0 bases, with 23 bases remaining between them. DNA for the CDR3: TGTGCCAGCCGATCCGGGGGGCGGAAGAAGAGCTCCTATAATTCACCCCTCCACTTT. Amino acid sequence: CASRSGGRKKSSYNSPLHF.

V and J are TRBV27 and TRBJ1-2, with D possibly matching TRBD1 (5 bases). The CDR3 extends over 15 amino acids. CDR1 MNHEY and CDR2 SMNVEV come from the germline V gene (reference sequence). V gave up 5 bases and J gave up 4 bases, with 17 bases separating them. The CDR3 region is CASSPYQGWGYGYTF. In DNA form, the CDR3 reads TGTGCCAGCAGTCCTTACCAGGGCTGGGGCTATGGCTACACCTTC.

A single count supports this clone. The V and J genes are TRBV28 and TRBJ1-1; TRBD1 matches at 9 bases. The J segment lost 10 bases and the V segment lost 3 bases, leaving 12 bases of the junction unmatched. Germline CDR1 reads MDHEN; CDR2 reads SYDVKM. CDR3 size: 15 residues. The CDR3 DNA reads TGTGCCAGCAGTTTGCCCTCCGACAGGGGGTATGGAGCTTTCTTT. It specifies CASSLPSDRGYGAFF. Supplemented by reference TRBV28 and TRBJ1-1, the full variable domain reads DVKVTQSSRYLVKRTGEKVFLECVQDMDHENMFWYRQDPGLGLRLIYFSYDVKMKEKGDIPEGYSVSREKKERFSLILESASTNQTSMYLCASSLPSDRGYGAFFGQGTRLTVV.

The genes are TRBV19 and TRBJ1-5, with 12 bases identical to TRBD1. Looked up from germline, CDR1 is LNHDA and CDR2 is SQIVND (reference sequence). Germline trimming cut 7 bases from V and 6 bases from J; bases unmatched to any gene: 13. The CDR3 loop spans 17 amino acids. CDR3 residues: CASIGAGTGGLGQPQHF. CDR3 in DNA: TGTGCCAGTATCGGGGCCGGGACAGGGGGCCTTGGTCAGCCCCAGCATTTT.

This chain joins TRBV28 and TRBJ1-2; TRBD1 is a possible D gene (5 bases). The CDR3 consists of 13 residues. V was shortened by 2 bases and J by 2 bases, with 6 bases between the two germline ends. Germline V CDR1 and CDR2: MDHEN, SYDVKM. CDR3 nucleotides: TGTGCCAGCAGTTTACAGGGCAACTATGGCTACACCTTC. Translating it yields CASSLQGNYGYTF.

This clone has just a few counts. The rearrangement joins TRBV2 to TRBJ1-2; 7 nucleotides agree with TRBD1. CDR1 is SNHLY, CDR2 FYNNEI, per germline. J gave up 3 bases and V 4 bases, and 8 bases lay outside the gene matches. The CDR3 is made up of 15 amino acids. The CDR3 sequence is CASSAPRGKDYGYTF. The CDR3 nucleotides are TGTGCCAGCAGTGCCCCCAGGGGGAAGGACTATGGCTACACCTTC.

The V call is TRBV18, the J call TRBJ1-6; TRBD1 aligns across 8 bases. After removal of 3 bases from V and 9 bases from J, the junction contained 10 bases not matched to a gene. Germline CDR1 reads KGHSH; CDR2 reads LQKENI. The CDR3 sequence is 16 residues long. CDR3 in amino acids: CASSPLSVQGGSPLHF. The CDR3 coding sequence is TGTGCCAGCTCACCGCTGTCTGTACAGGGGGGTTCACCCCTCCACTTT.

The chain uses TRBV5-6 and TRBJ1-5; D gene unclear. Germline V CDR1 and CDR2: SGHDT, YYEEEE. Trimming pared 2 bases from V and 7 bases from J, leaving 13 bases between. CDR3 size: 14 residues. The CDR3 loop reads CASSFGRVNQPQHF. In nucleotides, the CDR3 is TGTGCCAGCAGCTTTGGGAGGGTAAACCAGCCCCAGCATTTT.

This clone has more than one count but fewer than ten. This chain uses TRBV7-2 with TRBJ2-3; 8 nucleotides line up with TRBD2. From germline, CDR1 is SGHTA and CDR2 FQGNSA. The CDR3 consists of 17 residues. The ends lost 6 bases at V and 0 bases at J; junction bases unmatched: 11. In DNA form, the CDR3 reads TGTGCCAGCAGGCTTCTTCGGGGGGGATTGAGCACAGATACGCAGTATTTT. This codes for CASRLLRGGLSTDTQYF.

The rearrangement links TRBV5-4 to TRBJ1-6; 12 bases agree with TRBD1. This CDR3 comprises 16 residues. Germline lookup yields CDR1 SGHNT and CDR2 YYREEE (reference sequence). Germline trimming cut 4 bases from V and 6 bases from J; bases unmatched to any gene: 5. CDR3 nucleotides: TGTGCCAGCAGCGAGGGGACAGGGGGCTCTAATTCACCCCTCCACTTT. Protein product: CASSEGTGGSNSPLHF.

The chain couples TRBV5-6 to TRBJ2-7; D may be TRBD2 (5 bases). The CDR3 is 14 amino acids. Trimming stripped 2 bases from V and 5 bases from J, with 14 bases between. CDR1 is SGHDT and CDR2 is YYEEEE in the germline V gene. CDR3 DNA sequence: TGTGCCAGCAGCTTTTCGAGGCGGGTAAACGAGCAGTACGTC. Protein product: CASSFSRRVNEQYV.